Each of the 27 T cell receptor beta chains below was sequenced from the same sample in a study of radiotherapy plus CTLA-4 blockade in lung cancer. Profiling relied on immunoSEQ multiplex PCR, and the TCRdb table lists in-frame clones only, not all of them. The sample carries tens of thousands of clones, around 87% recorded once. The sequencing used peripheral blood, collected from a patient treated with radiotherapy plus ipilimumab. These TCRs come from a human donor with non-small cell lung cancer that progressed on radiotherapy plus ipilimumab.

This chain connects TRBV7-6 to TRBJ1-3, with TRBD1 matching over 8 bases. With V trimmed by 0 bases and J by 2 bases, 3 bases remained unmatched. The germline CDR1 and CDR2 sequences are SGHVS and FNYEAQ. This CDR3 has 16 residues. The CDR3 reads CASSLASQGAGNTIYF. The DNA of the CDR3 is TGTGCCAGCAGCTTAGCGTCACAGGGGGCTGGAAACACCATATATTTT. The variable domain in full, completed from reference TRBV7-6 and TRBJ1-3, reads GAGVSQSPRYKVTKRGQDVALRCDPISGHVSLYWYRQALGQGPEFLTYFNYEAQQDKSGLPNDRFSAERPEGSISTLTIQRTEQRDSAMYRCASSLASQGAGNTIYFGEGSWLTVV.

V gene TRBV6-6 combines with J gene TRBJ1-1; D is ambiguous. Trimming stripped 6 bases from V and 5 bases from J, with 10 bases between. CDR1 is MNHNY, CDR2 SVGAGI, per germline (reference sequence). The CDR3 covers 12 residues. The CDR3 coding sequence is TGTGCCAGCAGATACCGGGGTACTGAAGCTTTCTTT. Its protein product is CASRYRGTEAFF.

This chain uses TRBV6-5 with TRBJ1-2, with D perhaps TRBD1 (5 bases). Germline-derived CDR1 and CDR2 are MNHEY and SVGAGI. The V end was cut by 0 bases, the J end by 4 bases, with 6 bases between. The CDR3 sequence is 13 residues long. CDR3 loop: CASSYSGTYGYTF. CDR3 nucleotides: TGTGCCAGCAGTTACTCAGGGACCTATGGCTACACCTTC.

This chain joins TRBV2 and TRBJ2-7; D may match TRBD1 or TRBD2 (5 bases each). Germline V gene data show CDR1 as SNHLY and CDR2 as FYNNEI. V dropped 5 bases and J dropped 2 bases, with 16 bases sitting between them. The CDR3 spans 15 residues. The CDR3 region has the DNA TGTGCCAGCAGTACCCTTGAGGGGAGAGCCTACGAGCAGTACTTC. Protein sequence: CASSTLEGRAYEQYF.

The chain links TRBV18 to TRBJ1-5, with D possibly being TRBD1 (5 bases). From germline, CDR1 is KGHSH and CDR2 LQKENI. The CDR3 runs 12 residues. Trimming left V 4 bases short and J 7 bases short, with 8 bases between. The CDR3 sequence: CASSLGTQPQHF. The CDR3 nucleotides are TGTGCCAGCTCACTGGGGACCCAGCCCCAGCATTTT.

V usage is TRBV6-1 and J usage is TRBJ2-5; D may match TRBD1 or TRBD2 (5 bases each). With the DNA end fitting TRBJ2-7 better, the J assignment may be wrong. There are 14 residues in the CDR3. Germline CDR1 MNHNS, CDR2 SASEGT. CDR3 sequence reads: CASSEGGRSYEQYF. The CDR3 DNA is TGTGCCAGCAGTGAAGGGGGACGCTCCTACGAGCAGTACTTC.

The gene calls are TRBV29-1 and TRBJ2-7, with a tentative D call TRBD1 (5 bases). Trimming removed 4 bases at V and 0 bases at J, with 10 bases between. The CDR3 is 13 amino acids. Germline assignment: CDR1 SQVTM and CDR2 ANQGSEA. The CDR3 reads CSVVDTSSYEQYF. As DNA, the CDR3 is TGCAGCGTTGTGGACACGAGCTCCTACGAGCAGTACTTC.

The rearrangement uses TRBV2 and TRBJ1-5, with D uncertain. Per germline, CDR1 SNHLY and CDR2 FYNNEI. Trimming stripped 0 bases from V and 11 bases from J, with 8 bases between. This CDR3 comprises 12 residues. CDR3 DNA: TGTGCCAGCAGTGAAGCCCGTGTGGCCCAGCATTTT. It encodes CASSEARVAQHF.

The DNA of the CDR3 is TGCGCCAGCAGCTTGACTAGCGGGGGGGCGTTCGAGCAGTACTTC. This gives the protein CASSLTSGGAFEQYF. The chain recombines TRBV5-1 with TRBJ2-7; TRBD2 matches 13 bases. Germline values: CDR1 SGHRS, CDR2 YFSETQ. CDR3 length: 15 residues. J was trimmed by 6 bases and V by 1 base; bases with no gene match: 4.

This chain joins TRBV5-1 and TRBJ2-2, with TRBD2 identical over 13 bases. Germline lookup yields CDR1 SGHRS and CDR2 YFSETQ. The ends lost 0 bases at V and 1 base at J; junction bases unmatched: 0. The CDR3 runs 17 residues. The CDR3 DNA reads TGCGCCAGCAGCTTGGGACTAGCGGGAGGGAACACCGGGGAGCTGTTTTTT. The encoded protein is CASSLGLAGGNTGELFF.

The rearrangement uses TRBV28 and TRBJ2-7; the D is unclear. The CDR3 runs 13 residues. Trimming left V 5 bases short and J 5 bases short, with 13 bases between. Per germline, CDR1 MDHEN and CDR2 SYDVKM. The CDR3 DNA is TGTGCCAGCAGTCTGACAATGACCCACGAGCAGTACTTC. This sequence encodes CASSLTMTHEQYF.

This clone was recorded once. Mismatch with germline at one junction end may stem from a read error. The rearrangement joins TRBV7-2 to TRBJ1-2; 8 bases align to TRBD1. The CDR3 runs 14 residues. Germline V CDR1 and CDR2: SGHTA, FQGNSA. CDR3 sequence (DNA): TGTGCCAGCAGCCTAGCCGGACAGGGCTATGGCTACACCTTC. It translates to CASSLAGQGYGYTF.

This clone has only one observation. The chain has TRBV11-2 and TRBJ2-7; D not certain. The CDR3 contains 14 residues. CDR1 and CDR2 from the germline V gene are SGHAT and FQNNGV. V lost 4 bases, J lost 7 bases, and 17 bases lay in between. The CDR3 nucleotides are TGTGCCAGCAGCTCCACTGGTTACCAGGAGGAGCAGTACTTC. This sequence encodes CASSSTGYQEEQYF.

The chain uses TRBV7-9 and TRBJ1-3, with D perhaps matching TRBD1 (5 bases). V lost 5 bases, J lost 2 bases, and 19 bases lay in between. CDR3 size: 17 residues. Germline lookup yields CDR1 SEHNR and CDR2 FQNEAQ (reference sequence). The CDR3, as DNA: TGTGCCAGCAGCCCACGGGGGACGGGGGGTGCTGGAAACACCATATATTTT. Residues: CASSPRGTGGAGNTIYF. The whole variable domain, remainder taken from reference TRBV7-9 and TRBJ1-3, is DTGVSQNPRHKITKRGQNVTFRCDPISEHNRLYWYRQTLGQGPEFLTYFQNEAQLEKSRLLSDRFSAERPKGSFSTLEIQRTEQGDSAMYLCASSPRGTGGAGNTIYFGEGSWLTVV.

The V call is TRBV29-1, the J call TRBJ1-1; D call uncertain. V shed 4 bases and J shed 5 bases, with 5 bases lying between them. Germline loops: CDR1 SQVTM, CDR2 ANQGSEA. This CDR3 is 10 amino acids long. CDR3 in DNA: TGCAGCGTTGGAGGGACTGAAGCTTTCTTT. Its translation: CSVGGTEAFF.

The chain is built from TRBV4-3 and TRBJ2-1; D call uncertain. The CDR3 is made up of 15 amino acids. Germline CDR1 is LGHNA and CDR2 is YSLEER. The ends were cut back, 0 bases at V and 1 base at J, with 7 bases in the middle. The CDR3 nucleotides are TGCGCCAGCAGCCAAGAGGGGTTTTCCTACAATGAGCAGTTCTTC. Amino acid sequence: CASSQEGFSYNEQFF.

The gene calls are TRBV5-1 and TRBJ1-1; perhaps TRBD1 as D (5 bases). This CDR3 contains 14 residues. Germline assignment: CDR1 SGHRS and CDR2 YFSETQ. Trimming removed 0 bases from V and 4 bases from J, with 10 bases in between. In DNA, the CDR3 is TGCGCCAGCAGCTTGGCCGGGGGGAGCACTGAAGCTTTCTTT. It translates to CASSLAGGSTEAFF.

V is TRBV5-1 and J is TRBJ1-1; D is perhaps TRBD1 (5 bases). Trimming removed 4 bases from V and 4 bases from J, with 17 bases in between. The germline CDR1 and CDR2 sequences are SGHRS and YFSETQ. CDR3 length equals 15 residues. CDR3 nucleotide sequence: TGCGCCAGCAGCGGGTGGGGCCCTGGGGGCACTGAAGCTTTCTTT. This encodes CASSGWGPGGTEAFF.

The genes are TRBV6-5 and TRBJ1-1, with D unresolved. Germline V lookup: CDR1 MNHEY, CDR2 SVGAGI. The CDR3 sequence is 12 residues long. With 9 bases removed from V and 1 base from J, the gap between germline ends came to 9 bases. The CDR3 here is CARTTSNTEAFF. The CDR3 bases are TGTGCCAGAACGACATCGAACACTGAAGCTTTCTTT.

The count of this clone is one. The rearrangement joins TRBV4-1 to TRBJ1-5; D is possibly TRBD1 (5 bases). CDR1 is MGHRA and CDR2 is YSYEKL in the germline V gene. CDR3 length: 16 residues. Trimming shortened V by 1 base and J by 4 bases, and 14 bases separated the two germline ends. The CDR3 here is CASSQARQEGNQPQHF. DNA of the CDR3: TGCGCCAGCAGCCAAGCCCGCCAGGAGGGGAATCAGCCCCAGCATTTT.

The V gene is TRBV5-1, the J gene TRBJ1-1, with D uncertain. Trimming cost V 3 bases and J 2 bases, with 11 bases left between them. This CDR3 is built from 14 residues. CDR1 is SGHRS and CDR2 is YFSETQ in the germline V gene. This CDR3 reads CASSSELSNTEAFF. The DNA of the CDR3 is TGCGCCAGCAGCTCAGAGCTGTCCAACACTGAAGCTTTCTTT.

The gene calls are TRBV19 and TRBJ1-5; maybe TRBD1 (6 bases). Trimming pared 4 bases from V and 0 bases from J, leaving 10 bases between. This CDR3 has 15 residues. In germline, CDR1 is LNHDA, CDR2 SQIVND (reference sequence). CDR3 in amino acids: CASSSGTSSNQPQHF. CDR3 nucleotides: TGTGCCAGTAGTAGCGGGACATCTAGCAATCAGCCCCAGCATTTT.

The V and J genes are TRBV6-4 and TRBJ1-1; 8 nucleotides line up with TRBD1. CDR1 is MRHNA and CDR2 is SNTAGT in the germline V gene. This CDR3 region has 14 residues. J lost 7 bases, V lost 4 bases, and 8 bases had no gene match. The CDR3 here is CASSGSPGTGEAFF. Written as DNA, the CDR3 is TGTGCCAGCAGTGGCTCTCCCGGGACAGGTGAAGCTTTCTTT.

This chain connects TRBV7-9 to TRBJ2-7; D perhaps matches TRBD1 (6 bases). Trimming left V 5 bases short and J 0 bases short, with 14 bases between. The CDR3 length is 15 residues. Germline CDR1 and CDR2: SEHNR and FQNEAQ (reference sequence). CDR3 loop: CASSRTPRGSYEQYF. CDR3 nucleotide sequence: TGTGCCAGCAGCCGGACCCCCAGGGGCTCCTACGAGCAGTACTTC.

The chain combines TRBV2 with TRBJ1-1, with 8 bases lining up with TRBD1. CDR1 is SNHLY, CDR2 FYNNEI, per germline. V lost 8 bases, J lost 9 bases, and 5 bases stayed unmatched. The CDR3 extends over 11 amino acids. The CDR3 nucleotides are TGTGCCAGCGGACAGGGCCGCCAAGCTTTCTTT. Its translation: CASGQGRQAFF.

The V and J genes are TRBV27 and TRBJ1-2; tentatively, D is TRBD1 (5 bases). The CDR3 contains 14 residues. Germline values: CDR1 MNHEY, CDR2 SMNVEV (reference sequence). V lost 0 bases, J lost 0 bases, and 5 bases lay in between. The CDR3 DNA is TGTGCCAGCAGTTTATCGGGGGCTAACTATGGCTACACCTTC. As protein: CASSLSGANYGYTF.

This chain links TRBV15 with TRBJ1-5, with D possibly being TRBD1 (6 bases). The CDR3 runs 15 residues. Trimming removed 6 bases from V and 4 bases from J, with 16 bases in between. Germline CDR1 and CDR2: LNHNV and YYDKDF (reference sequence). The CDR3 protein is CATRAGVTGNQPQHF. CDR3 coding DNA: TGTGCCACCAGGGCAGGGGTCACAGGGAATCAGCCCCAGCATTTT.